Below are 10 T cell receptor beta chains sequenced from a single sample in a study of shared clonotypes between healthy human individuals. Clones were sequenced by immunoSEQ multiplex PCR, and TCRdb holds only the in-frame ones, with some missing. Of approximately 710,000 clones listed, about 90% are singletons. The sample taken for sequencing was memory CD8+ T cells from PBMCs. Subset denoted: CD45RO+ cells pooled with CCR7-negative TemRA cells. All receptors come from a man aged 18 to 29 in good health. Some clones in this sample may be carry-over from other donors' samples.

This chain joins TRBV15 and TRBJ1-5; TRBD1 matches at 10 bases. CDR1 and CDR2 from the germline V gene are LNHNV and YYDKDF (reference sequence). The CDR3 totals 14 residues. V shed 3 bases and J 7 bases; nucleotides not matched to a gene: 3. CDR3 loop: CATSRTGGRQPQHF. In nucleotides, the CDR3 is TGTGCCACCAGCAGGACAGGGGGCCGGCAGCCCCAGCATTTT.

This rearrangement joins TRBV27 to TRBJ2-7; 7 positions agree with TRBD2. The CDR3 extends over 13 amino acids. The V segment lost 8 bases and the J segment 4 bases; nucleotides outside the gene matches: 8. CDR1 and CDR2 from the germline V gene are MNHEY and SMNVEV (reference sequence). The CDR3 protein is CASGAGARYEQYF. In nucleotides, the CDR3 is TGTGCCAGCGGGGCGGGAGCGAGGTACGAGCAGTACTTC.

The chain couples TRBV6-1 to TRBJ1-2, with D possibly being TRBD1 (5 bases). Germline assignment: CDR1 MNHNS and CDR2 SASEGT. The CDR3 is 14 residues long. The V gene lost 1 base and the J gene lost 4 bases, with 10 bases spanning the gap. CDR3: CASSEGGTGYGYTF. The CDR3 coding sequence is TGTGCCAGCAGTGAAGGGGGCACGGGCTATGGCTACACCTTC.

The CDR3, as DNA: TGTGCCAGCAGTTTGGGAGGGGGGCAGCCCCAGCATTTT. Protein sequence: CASSLGGGQPQHF. The chain employs TRBV27 and TRBJ1-5, with TRBD1 as a possible D gene (6 bases). The CDR3 length is 13 residues. With 3 bases removed from V and 7 bases from J, the gap between germline ends came to 10 bases. In germline, CDR1 is MNHEY, CDR2 SMNVEV (reference sequence).

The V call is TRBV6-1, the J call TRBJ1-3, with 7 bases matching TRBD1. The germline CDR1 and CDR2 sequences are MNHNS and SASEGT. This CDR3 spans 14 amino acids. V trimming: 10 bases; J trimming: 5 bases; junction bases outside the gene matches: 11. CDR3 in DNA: TGTGCCATCAAATGGCCGGGACAGCGAAACACCATATATTTT. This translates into CAIKWPGQRNTIYF.

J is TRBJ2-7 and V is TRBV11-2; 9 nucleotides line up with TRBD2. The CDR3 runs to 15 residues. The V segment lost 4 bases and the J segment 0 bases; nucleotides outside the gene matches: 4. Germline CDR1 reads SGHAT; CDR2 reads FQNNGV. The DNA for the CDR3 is TGTGCCAGCAGCTCCCGACTAGCGGACTCCTACGAGCAGTACTTC. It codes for CASSSRLADSYEQYF.

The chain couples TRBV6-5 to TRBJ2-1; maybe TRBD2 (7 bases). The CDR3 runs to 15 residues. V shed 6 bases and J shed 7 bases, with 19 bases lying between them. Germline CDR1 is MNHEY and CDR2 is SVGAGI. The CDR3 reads CASSPLGGATNEQFF. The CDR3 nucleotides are TGTGCCAGCAGCCCCCTTGGGGGGGCCACGAATGAGCAGTTCTTC.

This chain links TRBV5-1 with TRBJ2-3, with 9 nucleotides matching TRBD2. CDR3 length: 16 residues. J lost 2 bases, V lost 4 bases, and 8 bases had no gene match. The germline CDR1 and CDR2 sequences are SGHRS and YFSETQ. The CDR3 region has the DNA TGCGCCAGCAGCCCCCAGACTAGCGGCTCCACAGATACGCAGTATTTT. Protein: CASSPQTSGSTDTQYF.

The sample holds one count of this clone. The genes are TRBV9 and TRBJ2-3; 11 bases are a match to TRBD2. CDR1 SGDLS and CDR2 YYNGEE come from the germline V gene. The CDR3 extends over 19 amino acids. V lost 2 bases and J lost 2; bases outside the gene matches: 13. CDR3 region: CASSVSSGIAGGLTDTQYF. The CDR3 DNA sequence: TGTGCCAGCAGCGTCTCTAGCGGGATAGCGGGAGGGCTCACAGATACGCAGTATTTT.

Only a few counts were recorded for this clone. CDR3 protein: CASSPTGGEDEQYF. CDR3 in DNA: TGTGCCAGCAGCCCGACAGGGGGCGAGGACGAGCAGTACTTC. This rearrangement joins TRBV7-9 to TRBJ2-5; 10 nucleotides line up with TRBD1. The J call may be mistaken, given a closer DNA end match to TRBJ2-7. Germline-derived CDR1 and CDR2 are SEHNR and FQNEAQ (reference sequence). This CDR3 has 14 residues.